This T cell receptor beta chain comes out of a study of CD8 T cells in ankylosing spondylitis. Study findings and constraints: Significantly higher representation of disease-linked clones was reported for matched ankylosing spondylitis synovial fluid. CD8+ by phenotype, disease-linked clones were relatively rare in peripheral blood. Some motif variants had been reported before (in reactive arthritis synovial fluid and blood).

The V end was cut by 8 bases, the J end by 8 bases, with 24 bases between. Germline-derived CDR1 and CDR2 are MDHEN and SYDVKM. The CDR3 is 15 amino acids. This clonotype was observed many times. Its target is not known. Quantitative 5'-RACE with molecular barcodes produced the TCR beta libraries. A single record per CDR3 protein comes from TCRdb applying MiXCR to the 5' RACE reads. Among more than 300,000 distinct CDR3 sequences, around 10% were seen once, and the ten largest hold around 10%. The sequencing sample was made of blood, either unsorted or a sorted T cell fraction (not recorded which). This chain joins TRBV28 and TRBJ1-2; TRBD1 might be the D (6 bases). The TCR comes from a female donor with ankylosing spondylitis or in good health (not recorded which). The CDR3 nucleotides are TGTGCCAGCTATACCACCGGCAGGGGCCAACGGGGCTACACCTTC. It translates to CASYTTGRGQRGYTF.